Sequencing of this TCR beta chain was carried out in a study of T cell changes during pregnancy in multiple sclerosis. V was pared by 0 bases and J by 0 bases, with 5 bases of the junction left unmatched. Germline V CDR1 and CDR2: SGHRS, YFSETQ. CDR3 length equals 18 residues. Data came from immunoSEQ multiplex PCR; TCRdb stores just in-frame clones and leaves some out. The sample records roughly 40,000 clones, around nine tenths being singletons. This sequence originates from a female donor with multiple sclerosis, enrolled in a pregnancy study. Sequences were derived from CD4+ T cells from peripheral blood mononuclear cells, sampled in the first trimester of pregnancy. The chain couples TRBV5-1 to TRBJ2-1; 11 nucleotides line up with TRBD2. CDR3 in amino acids: CASSLAPSGRSSYNEQFF. The CDR3 bases are TGCGCCAGCAGCTTGGCGCCTAGCGGGAGGAGCTCCTACAATGAGCAGTTCTTC. Looking up the rest from reference TRBV5-1 and TRBJ2-1 gives the full variable domain: KAGVTQTPRYLIKTRGQQVTLSCSPISGHRSVSWYQQTPGQGLQFLFEYFSETQRNKGNFPGRFSGRQFSNSRSEMNVSTLELGDSALYLCASSLAPSGRSSYNEQFFGPGTRLTVL.